The clone carrying this TCR beta chain was found many times. Deletions cut 1 base from V and 7 bases from J, with 5 bases between. The CDR3 sequence is 12 residues long. The germline V gene encodes CDR1 LGHDT and CDR2 YNNKEL (reference sequence). The entry originates in a study of blood T cells in healthy people across ages. Combining a sample-barcoded 5' primer with a J-beta primer mix, a second PCR ran for 7 to 11 cycles. In TCRdb, the 5' RACE reads were re-called with MiXCR into one record per CDR3 protein. The sample has about 830,000 distinct CDR3 sequences; roughly 50% are singletons. This chain uses TRBV3-1 with TRBJ2-4; D ambiguous. What was sequenced was blood. The sequence came from a man aged 25-45 years in good health. The CDR3 DNA reads TGTGCCAGCAGCCAAGCTTTGAACATTCAGTACTTC. This codes for CASSQALNIQYF. Combining the CDR3 with reference TRBV3-1 and TRBJ2-4 gives the whole variable domain DTAVSQTPKYLVTQMGNDKSIKCEQNLGHDTMYWYKQDSKKFLKIMFSYNNKELIINETVPNRFSPKSPDKAHLNLHINSLELGDSAVYFCASSQALNIQYFGAGTRLSVL.